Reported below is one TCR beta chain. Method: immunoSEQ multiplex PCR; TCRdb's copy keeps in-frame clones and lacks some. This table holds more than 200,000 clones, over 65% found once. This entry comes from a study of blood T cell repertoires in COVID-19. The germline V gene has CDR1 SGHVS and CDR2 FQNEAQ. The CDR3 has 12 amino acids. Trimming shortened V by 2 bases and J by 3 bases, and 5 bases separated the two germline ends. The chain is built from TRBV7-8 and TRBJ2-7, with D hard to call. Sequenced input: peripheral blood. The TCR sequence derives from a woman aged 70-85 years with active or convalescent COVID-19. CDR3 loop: CASSLIIYEQYF. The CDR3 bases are TGTGCCAGCAGCTTAATTATCTACGAGCAGTACTTC.